These 11 T cell receptor beta chains were all obtained from the same sample, sequenced in a study of PD-L1 blockade in urothelial cancer. The assay was immunoSEQ multiplex PCR, and TCRdb's table has in-frame clones only and misses some. This sample has 70,000 or so clones, with around 90% found just once. The sample in question was PBMCs, obtained around atezolizumab (anti-PD-L1) treatment. The source of these receptors is a man in his sixties with urothelial cancer.

The chain has TRBV7-3 and TRBJ1-4; 7 bases agree with TRBD1. The CDR3 is 17 amino acids. CDR1 and CDR2 (germline): SGHTA, FQGTGA. After removal of 5 bases from V and 10 bases from J, the junction contained 19 bases not matched to a gene. CDR3 loop: CASSLNWTGGSVGKLFF. CDR3 DNA sequence: TGTGCCAGCAGCCTCAACTGGACAGGAGGGAGTGTTGGAAAACTGTTTTTT. Filled out from reference TRBV7-3 and TRBJ1-4, the complete variable domain reads GAGVSQTPSNKVTEKGKYVELRCDPISGHTALYWYRQSLGQGPEFLIYFQGTGAADDSGLPNDRFFAVRPEGSVSTLKIQRTERGDSAVYLCASSLNWTGGSVGKLFFGSGTQLSVL.

The chain joins TRBV28 to TRBJ2-5, with TRBD1 identical over 9 bases. From germline, CDR1 is MDHEN and CDR2 SYDVKM. The length of the CDR3 is 15 residues. The V segment lost 5 bases and the J segment 11 bases; nucleotides outside the gene matches: 15. CDR3 DNA: TGTGCCAGCAGTGCACAGGGGGCCCCTCGAGTTTCGCAGTACTTC. It encodes CASSAQGAPRVSQYF. Supplemented by reference TRBV28 and TRBJ2-5, the full variable domain reads DVKVTQSSRYLVKRTGEKVFLECVQDMDHENMFWYRQDPGLGLRLIYFSYDVKMKEKGDIPEGYSVSREKKERFSLILESASTNQTSMYLCASSAQGAPRVSQYFGPGTRLLVL.

The chain joins TRBV6-6 to TRBJ1-5, with D uncertain. In germline, CDR1 is MNHNY, CDR2 SVGAGI (reference sequence). This CDR3 region has 16 residues. With 5 bases removed from V and 4 bases from J, the gap between germline ends came to 18 bases. CDR3 amino acids: CASSQQTGSPNQPQHF. The CDR3 nucleotides are TGTGCCAGCAGTCAACAAACCGGGAGTCCTAATCAGCCCCAGCATTTT.

The chain combines TRBV7-9 with TRBJ1-4; a weak D match, TRBD1 (5 bases). CDR1 SEHNR and CDR2 FQNEAQ come from the germline V gene (reference sequence). V lost 1 base, J lost 8 bases, and 23 bases lay in between. The CDR3 consists of 18 residues. The DNA for the CDR3 is TGTGCCAGCAGCTTAGAATCATTCCTAGGCAGGGTCGGAGAAAAACTGTTTTTT. Amino acid sequence: CASSLESFLGRVGEKLFF.

The rearrangement uses TRBV6-1 and TRBJ2-1; 10 bases align to TRBD2. Germline lookup yields CDR1 MNHNS and CDR2 SASEGT. The CDR3 extends over 14 amino acids. Trimming removed 5 bases from V and 7 bases from J; junction bases left unmatched: 5. The CDR3 nucleotides read TGTGCCAGCAGTCCTGGGACTAGCGTTAATGAGCAGTTCTTC. Its translation: CASSPGTSVNEQFF.

This chain joins TRBV6-6 and TRBJ2-5; D remains ambiguous. With 5 bases removed from V and 7 bases from J, the gap between germline ends came to 11 bases. The CDR3 contains 12 residues. Germline V gene sequence: CDR1 MNHNY, CDR2 SVGAGI (reference sequence). CDR3: CASSPPARTQYF. The DNA of the CDR3 is TGTGCCAGCAGTCCCCCCGCCAGGACCCAGTACTTC.

The rearrangement uses TRBV7-8 and TRBJ1-5; D gene unclear. Germline V gene lookup returns CDR1 SGHVS and CDR2 FQNEAQ. V lost 2 bases and J 0 bases, leaving 5 bases between the germline ends. CDR3 length: 14 amino acids. CDR3 sequence: CASSLQSSNQPQHF. In nucleotides, the CDR3 is TGTGCCAGCAGCTTACAGTCTAGCAATCAGCCCCAGCATTTT.

V gene TRBV7-9 combines with J gene TRBJ1-4, with D possibly matching TRBD1 (6 bases). V was shortened by 4 bases and J by 7 bases, with 19 bases between the two germline ends. Germline CDR1 SEHNR, CDR2 FQNEAQ (reference sequence). This CDR3 contains 16 residues. In DNA form, the CDR3 reads TGTGCCAGCAGCTCACACAGGGAAGCGGAAGGTGAAAAACTGTTTTTT. As protein: CASSSHREAEGEKLFF.

The chain couples TRBV11-2 to TRBJ1-2, with no clear D. Trimming removed 6 bases at V and 2 bases at J, with 13 bases between. The CDR3 consists of 14 residues. CDR1 and CDR2 (germline): SGHAT, FQNNGV. The CDR3 loop is CASRGGNDNYGYTF. The CDR3 bases are TGTGCCAGCAGGGGAGGGAACGACAACTATGGCTACACCTTC. Based on the CDR3 plus reference TRBV11-2 and TRBJ1-2, the full variable domain is EAGVAQSPRYKIIEKRQSVAFWCNPISGHATLYWYQQILGQGPKLLIQFQNNGVVDDSQLPKDRFSAERLKGVDSTLKIQPAKLEDSAVYLCASRGGNDNYGYTFGSGTRLTVV.

The rearrangement links TRBV9 to TRBJ2-3; a weak D match, TRBD2 (7 bases). Trimming took 5 bases from V and 5 from J, leaving 12 bases between them. Germline V gives CDR1 SGDLS, CDR2 YYNGEE. The CDR3 runs 13 residues. CDR3 loop: CASSRGGEDTQYF. The CDR3, as DNA: TGTGCCAGCAGTAGGGGGGGGGAAGATACGCAGTATTTT.

The chain has TRBV5-1 and TRBJ2-3, with D possibly being TRBD1 (6 bases). Germline V gives CDR1 SGHRS, CDR2 YFSETQ. The CDR3 runs 18 residues. The V and J ends lost 0 bases and 2 bases respectively, with 19 bases between them. The CDR3 sequence is CASSLAPRQQGLTDTQYF. CDR3 DNA sequence: TGCGCCAGCAGCTTGGCGCCTCGACAACAGGGTCTCACAGATACGCAGTATTTT. Based on the CDR3 plus reference TRBV5-1 and TRBJ2-3, the full variable domain is KAGVTQTPRYLIKTRGQQVTLSCSPISGHRSVSWYQQTPGQGLQFLFEYFSETQRNKGNFPGRFSGRQFSNSRSEMNVSTLELGDSALYLCASSLAPRQQGLTDTQYFGPGTRLTVL.